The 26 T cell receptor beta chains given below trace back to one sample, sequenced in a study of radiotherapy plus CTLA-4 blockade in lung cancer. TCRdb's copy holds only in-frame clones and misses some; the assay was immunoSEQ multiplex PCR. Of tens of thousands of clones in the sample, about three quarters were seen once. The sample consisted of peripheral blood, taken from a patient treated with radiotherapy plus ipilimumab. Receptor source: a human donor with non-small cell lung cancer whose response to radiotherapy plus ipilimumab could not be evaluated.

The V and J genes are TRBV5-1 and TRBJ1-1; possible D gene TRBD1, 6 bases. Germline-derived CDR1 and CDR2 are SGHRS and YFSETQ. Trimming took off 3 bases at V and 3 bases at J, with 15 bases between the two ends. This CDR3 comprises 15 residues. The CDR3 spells CASSSQGGGDTEAFF. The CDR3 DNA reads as TGCGCCAGCAGCTCACAGGGCGGTGGGGACACTGAAGCTTTCTTT. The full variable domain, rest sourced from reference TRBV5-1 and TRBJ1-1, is KAGVTQTPRYLIKTRGQQVTLSCSPISGHRSVSWYQQTPGQGLQFLFEYFSETQRNKGNFPGRFSGRQFSNSRSEMNVSTLELGDSALYLCASSSQGGGDTEAFFGQGTRLTVV.

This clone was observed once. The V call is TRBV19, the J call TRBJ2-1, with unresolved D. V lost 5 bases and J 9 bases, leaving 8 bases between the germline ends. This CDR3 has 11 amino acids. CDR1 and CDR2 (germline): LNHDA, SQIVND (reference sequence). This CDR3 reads CASSLTSEQFF. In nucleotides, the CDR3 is TGTGCCAGTAGTTTAACCAGTGAGCAGTTCTTC.

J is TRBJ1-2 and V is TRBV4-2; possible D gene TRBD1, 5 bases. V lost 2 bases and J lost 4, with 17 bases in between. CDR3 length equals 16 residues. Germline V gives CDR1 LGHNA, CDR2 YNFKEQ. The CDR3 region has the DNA TGTGCCAGCAGCCAAACTTCGGGAGGGGAGGGCTATGGCTACACCTTC. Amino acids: CASSQTSGGEGYGYTF.

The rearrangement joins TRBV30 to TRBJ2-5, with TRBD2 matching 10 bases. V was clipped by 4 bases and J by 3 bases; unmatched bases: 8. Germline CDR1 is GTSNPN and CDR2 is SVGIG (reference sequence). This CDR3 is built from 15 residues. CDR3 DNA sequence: TGTGCCTGGACCGGACTAGCGGATGTTAAAGAGACCCAGTACTTC. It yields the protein CAWTGLADVKETQYF.

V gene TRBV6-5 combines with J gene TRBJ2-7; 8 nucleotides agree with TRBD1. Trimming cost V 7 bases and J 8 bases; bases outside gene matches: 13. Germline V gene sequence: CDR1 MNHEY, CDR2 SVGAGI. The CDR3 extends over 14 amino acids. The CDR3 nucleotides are TGTGCCAGCACCCCCACAGGACAGGGACACCAGCAGTACTTC. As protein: CASTPTGQGHQQYF.

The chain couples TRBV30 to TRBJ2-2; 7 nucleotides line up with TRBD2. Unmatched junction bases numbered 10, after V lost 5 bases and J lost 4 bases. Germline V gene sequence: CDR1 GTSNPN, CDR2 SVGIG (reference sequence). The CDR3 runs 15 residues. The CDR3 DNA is TGTGCCTGGGGGAGGGAGGGATTGGGCACCGGGGAGCTGTTTTTT. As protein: CAWGREGLGTGELFF.

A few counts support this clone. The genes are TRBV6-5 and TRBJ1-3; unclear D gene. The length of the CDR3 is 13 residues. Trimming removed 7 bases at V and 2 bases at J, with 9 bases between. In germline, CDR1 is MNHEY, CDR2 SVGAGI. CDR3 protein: CASTLSAGNTIYF. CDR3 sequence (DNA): TGTGCCAGCACCTTATCGGCTGGAAACACCATATATTTT.

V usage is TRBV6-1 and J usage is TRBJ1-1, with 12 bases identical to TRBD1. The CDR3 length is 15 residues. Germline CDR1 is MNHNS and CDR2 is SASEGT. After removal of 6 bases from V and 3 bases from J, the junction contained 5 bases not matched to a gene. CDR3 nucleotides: TGTGCCAGCAGGGGGACAGGGGGCGTACACACTGAAGCTTTCTTT. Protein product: CASRGTGGVHTEAFF.

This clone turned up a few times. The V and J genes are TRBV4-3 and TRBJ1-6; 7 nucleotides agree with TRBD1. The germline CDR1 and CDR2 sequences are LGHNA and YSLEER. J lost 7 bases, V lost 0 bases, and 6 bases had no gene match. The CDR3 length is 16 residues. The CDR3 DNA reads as TGCGCCAGCAGCCAAGATCCCCACAGGGGAAATTCACCCCTCCACTTT. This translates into CASSQDPHRGNSPLHF.

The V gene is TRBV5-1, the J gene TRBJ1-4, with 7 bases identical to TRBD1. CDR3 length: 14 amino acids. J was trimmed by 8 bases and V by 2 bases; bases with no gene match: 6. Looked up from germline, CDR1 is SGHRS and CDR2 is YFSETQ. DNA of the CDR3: TGCGCCAGCAGCTTTGACAGGGAGAAAGAAAAACTGTTTTTT. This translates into CASSFDREKEKLFF.

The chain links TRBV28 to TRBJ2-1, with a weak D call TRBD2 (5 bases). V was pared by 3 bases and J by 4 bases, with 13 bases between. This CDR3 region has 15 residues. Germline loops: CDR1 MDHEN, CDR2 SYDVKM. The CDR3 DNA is TGTGCCAGCAGTTTTGTAGGCGGGCAATACAATGAGCAGTTCTTC. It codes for CASSFVGGQYNEQFF.

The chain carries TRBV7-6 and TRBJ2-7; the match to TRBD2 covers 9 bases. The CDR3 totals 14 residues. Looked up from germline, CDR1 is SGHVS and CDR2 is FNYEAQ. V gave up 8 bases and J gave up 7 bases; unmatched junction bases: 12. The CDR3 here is CASPLQRGAPEQYF. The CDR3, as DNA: TGTGCCAGCCCGCTTCAGCGGGGGGCTCCGGAGCAGTACTTC.

The CDR3 loop is CSVEKRGTFGYTF. CDR3 bases: TGCAGCGTTGAAAAGCGGGGAACCTTTGGCTACACCTTC. The chain is built from TRBV29-1 and TRBJ1-2; D remains ambiguous. The length of the CDR3 is 13 residues. Germline CDR1 reads SQVTM; CDR2 reads ANQGSEA. V lost 2 bases to trimming and J lost 7 bases, with 14 bases between them.

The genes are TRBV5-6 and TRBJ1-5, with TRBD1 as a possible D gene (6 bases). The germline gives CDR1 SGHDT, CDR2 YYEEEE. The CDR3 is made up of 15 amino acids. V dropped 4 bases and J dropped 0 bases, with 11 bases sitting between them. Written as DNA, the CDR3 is TGTGCCAGCAGCCGAGGGGACATTAGCAATCAGCCCCAGCATTTT. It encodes CASSRGDISNQPQHF. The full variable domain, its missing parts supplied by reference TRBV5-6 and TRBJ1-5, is DAGVTQSPTHLIKTRGQQVTLRCSPKSGHDTVSWYQQALGQGPQFIFQYYEEEERQRGNFPDRFSGHQFPNYSSELNVNALLLGDSALYLCASSRGDISNQPQHFGDGTRLSIL.

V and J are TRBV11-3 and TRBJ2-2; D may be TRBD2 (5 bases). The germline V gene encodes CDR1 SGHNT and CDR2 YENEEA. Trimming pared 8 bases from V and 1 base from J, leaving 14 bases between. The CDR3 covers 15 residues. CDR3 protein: CASERRRGNTGELFF. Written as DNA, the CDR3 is TGTGCCAGCGAACGACGACGGGGGAACACCGGGGAGCTGTTTTTT.

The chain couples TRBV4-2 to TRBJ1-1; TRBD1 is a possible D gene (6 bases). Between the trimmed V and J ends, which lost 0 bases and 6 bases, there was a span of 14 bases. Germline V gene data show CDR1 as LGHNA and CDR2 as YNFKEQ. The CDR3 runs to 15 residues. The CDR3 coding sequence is TGTGCCAGCAGCCAAGATTGGGGGCTCAGCGCTGAAGCTTTCTTT. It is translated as CASSQDWGLSAEAFF.

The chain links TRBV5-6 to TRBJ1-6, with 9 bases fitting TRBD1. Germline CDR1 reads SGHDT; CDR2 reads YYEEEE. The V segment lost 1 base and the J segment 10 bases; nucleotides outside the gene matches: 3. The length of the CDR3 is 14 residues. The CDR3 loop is CASSLNRGQSPLHF. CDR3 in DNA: TGTGCCAGCAGCTTGAACAGGGGGCAATCACCCCTCCACTTT.

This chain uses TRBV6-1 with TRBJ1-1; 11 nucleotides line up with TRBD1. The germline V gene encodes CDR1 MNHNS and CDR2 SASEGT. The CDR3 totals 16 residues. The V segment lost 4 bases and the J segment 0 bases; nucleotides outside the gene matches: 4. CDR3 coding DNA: TGTGCCAGCAGTGGCCGGGACAGGGGGATGAACACTGAAGCTTTCTTT. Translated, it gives CASSGRDRGMNTEAFF.

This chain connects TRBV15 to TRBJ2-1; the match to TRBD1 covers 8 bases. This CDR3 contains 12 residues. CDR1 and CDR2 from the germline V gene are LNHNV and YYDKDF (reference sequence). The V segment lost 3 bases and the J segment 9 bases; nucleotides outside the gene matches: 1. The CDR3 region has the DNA TGTGCCACCAGCAGGACAGGGGCTGAGCAGTTCTTC. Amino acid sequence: CATSRTGAEQFF.

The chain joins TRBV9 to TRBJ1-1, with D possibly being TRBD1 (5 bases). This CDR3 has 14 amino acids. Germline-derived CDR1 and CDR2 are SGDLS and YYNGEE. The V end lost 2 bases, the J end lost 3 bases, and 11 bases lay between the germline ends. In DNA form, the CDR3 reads TGTGCCAGCAGCGTTGGGGGGATCGACACTGAAGCTTTCTTT. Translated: CASSVGGIDTEAFF.

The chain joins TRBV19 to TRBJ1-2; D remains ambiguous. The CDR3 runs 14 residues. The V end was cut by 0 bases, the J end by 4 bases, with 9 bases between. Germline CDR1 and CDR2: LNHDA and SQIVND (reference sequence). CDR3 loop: CASSIEELRYGYTF. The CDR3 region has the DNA TGTGCCAGTAGTATAGAGGAGTTACGCTATGGCTACACCTTC.

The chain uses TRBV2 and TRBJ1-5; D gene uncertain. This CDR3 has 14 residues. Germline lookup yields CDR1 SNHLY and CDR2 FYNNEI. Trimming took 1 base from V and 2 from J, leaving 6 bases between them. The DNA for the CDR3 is TGTGCCAGCAGTGAAGAGTCAGGCAATCAGCCCCAGCATTTT. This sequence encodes CASSEESGNQPQHF.

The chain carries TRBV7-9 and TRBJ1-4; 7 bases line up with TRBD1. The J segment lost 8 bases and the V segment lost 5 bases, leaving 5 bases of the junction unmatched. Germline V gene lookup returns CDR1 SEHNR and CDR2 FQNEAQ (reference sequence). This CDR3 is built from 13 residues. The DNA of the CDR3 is TGTGCCAGCAGCACCGAACAGGGGGAAAAACTGTTTTTT. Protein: CASSTEQGEKLFF.

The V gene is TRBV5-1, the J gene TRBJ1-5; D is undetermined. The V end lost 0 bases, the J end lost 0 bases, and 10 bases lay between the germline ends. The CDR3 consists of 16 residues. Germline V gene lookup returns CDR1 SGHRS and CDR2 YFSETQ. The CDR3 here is CASSLVPTDSNQPQHF. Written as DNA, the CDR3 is TGCGCCAGCAGCTTGGTTCCCACAGATAGCAATCAGCCCCAGCATTTT.

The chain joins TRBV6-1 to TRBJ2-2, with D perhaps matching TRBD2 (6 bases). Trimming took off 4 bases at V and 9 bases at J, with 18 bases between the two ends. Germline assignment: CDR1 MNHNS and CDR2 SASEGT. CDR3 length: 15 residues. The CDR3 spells CASSASSLLAWELFF. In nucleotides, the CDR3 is TGTGCCAGCAGTGCATCGAGCCTACTAGCCTGGGAGCTGTTTTTT.

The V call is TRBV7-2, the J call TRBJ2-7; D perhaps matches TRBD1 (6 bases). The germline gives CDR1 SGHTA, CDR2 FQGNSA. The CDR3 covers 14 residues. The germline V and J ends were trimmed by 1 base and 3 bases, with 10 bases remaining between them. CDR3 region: CASSLGGTSYEQYF. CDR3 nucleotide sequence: TGTGCCAGCAGCTTAGGTGGGACAAGCTACGAGCAGTACTTC.